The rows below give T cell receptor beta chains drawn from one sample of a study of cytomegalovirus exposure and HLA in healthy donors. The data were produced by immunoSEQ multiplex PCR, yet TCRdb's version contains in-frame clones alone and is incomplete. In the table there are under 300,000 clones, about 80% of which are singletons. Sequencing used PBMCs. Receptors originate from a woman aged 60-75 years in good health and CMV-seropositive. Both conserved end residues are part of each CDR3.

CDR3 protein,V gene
CASSQDLAGTYNEQFF,TRBV4-2
CASRSTANNEKLFF,TRBV5-6
CASSQVPEMTAKYF,TRBV4-1
CAISDLKEGTGKEKLFF,TRBV10-3
CASSPGRPNQPQHF,TRBV5-5
CASSSSPIGQGNHEQYF,TRBV5-1
CASSLNRGLNEQFF,TRBV7-9
CARLQGANQPQHF,TRBV19
CASSPLGQTEAFF,TRBV4-1
CASSPPGTSYYEQYF,TRBV27
CSVEDTGQPQHF,TRBV29-1
CASSSLQGGDGYTF,TRBV27
CASGIGATNTGELFF,TRBV12-5
CASSLGRSTSDTQYF,TRBV5-1
CASSFRGQPQHF,TRBV27
CASSAVLATNEKLFF,TRBV6-1
CASSPHPGTSGYEQYF,TRBV4-2
CASRVGQGDLNTEAFF,TRBV5-4
CAWSVGAHRREQYF,TRBV30
CASSPYSGQIYGYTF,TRBV4-1
CASRLTSGSTDTQYF,TRBV2
CASSSSRADTQYF,TRBV27
CASTPAGGPGGGELFF,TRBV5-1
CASSFPVSYEQYF,TRBV28
CASSGSGIWETQYF,TRBV2
CASSIGTRSYNEQFF,TRBV6-1
CASSVGQGHYNEQFF,TRBV5-6
CAWSPLMNTEAFF,TRBV30
CASSPQGAGQPQHF,TRBV18
CASSLTGQGRGYTF,TRBV28
CASRLAGTGEGYTF,TRBV2
CASSVGPGGIGTEAFF,TRBV9
CASSLRQIHPTGNTEAFF,TRBV28
CASSLEVRGPSGNTIYF,TRBV5-1
CASLTPSGRKGELFF,TRBV2
CASSLEARNLEQFF,TRBV7-3
CASSSRDRGGNQPQHF,TRBV19
CASSQDLGLAGEYEQFF,TRBV4-1
CASSVSGRSGTDTQYF,TRBV9
CASSQLSDTQYF,TRBV28
CASSTLGAPTNTGELFF,TRBV18